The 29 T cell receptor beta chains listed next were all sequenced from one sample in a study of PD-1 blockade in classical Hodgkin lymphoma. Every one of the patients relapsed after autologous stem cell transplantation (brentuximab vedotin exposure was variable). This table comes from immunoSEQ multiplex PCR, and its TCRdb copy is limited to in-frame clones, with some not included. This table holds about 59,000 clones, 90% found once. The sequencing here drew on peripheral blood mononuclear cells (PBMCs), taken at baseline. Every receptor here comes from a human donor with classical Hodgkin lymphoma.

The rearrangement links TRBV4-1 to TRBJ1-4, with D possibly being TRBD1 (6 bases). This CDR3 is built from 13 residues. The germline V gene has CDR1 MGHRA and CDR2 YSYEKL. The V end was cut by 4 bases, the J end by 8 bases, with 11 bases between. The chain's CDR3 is CASSPYDREKLFF. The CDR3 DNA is TGCGCCAGCAGCCCCTATGACAGGGAAAAACTGTTTTTT.

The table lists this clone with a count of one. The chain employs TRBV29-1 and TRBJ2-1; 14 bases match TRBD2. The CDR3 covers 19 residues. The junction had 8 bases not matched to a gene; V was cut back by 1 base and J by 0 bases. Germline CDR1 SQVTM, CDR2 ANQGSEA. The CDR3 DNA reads TGCAGCGTTGAAGTGGGGACTAGCGGGGGATATGACTCCTACAATGAGCAGTTCTTC. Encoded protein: CSVEVGTSGGYDSYNEQFF.

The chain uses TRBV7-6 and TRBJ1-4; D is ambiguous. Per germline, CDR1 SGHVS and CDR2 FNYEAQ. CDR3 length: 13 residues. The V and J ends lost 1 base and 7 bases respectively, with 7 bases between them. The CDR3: CASSLDPGEKLFF. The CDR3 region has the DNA TGTGCCAGCAGCTTAGATCCGGGTGAAAAACTGTTTTTT.

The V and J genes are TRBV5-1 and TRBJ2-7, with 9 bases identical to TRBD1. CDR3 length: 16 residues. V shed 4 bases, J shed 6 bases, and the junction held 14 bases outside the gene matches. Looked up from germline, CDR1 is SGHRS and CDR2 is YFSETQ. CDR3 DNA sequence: TGCGCCAGCAGCCTGGAAGGGACAGGGCTATTCGGCGAGCAGTACTTC. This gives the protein CASSLEGTGLFGEQYF.

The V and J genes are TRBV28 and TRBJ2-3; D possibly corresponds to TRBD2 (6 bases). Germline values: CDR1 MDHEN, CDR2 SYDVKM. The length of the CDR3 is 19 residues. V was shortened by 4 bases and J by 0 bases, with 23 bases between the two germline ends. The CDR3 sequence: CASSSYTPAIAVSTDTQYF. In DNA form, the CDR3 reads TGTGCCAGCAGTTCTTATACTCCCGCCATAGCGGTTAGCACAGATACGCAGTATTTT.

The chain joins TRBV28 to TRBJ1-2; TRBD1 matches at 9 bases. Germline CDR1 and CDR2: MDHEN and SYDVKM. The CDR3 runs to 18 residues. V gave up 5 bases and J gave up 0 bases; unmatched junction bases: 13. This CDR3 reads CASSPRGGQGSTNYGYTF. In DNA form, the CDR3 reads TGTGCCAGCAGTCCGCGGGGGGGACAGGGATCGACTAACTATGGCTACACCTTC.

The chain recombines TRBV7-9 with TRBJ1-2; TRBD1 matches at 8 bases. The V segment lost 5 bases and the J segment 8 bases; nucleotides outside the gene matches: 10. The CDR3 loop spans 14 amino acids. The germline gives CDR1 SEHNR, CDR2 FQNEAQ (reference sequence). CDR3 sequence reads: CASSAGTGTRGYTF. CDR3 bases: TGTGCCAGCAGCGCAGGGACAGGAACAAGGGGCTACACCTTC. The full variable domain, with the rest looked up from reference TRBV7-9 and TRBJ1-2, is DTGVSQNPRHKITKRGQNVTFRCDPISEHNRLYWYRQTLGQGPEFLTYFQNEAQLEKSRLLSDRFSAERPKGSFSTLEIQRTEQGDSAMYLCASSAGTGTRGYTFGSGTRLTVV.

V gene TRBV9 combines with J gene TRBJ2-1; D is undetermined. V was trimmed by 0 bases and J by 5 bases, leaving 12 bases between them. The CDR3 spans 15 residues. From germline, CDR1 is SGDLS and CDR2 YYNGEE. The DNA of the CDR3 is TGTGCCAGCAGCGTAGAGCTGCGGCCAGACAATGAGCAGTTCTTC. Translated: CASSVELRPDNEQFF.

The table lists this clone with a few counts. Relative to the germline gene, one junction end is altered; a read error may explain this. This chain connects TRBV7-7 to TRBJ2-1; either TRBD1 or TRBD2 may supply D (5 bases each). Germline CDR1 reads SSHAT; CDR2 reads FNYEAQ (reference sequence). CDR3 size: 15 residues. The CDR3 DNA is TGTGCTAGCAGCTTAGGTGAGGGGCACTACAATGAGCAGTTCTTC. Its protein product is CASSLGEGHYNEQFF.

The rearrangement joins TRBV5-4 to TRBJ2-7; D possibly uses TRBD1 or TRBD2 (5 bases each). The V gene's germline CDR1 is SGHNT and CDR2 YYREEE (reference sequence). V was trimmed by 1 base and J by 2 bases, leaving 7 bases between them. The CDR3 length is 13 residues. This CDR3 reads CASSLRGAYEQYF. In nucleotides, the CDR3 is TGTGCCAGCAGCTTGAGAGGGGCCTACGAGCAGTACTTC.

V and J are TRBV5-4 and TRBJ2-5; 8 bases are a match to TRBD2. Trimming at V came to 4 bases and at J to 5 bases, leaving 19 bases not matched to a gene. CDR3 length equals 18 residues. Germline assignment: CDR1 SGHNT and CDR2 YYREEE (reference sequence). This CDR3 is CASSQGLAGTKKRETQYF. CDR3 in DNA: TGTGCCAGCAGCCAAGGACTAGCTGGGACAAAAAAACGGGAGACCCAGTACTTC.

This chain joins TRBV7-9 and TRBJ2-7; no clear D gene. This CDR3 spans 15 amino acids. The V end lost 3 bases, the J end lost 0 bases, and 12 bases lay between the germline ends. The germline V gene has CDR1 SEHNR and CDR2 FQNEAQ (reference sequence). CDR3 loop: CASSFVPAPSYEQYF. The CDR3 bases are TGTGCCAGCAGCTTCGTTCCCGCCCCCTCCTACGAGCAGTACTTC.

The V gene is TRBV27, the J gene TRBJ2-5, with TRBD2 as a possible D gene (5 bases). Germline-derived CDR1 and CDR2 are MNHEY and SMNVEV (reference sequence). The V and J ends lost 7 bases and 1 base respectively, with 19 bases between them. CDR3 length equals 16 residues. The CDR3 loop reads CASNGGCSSSQETQYF. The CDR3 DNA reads TGTGCCAGCAATGGAGGATGCAGCAGCTCCCAAGAGACCCAGTACTTC.

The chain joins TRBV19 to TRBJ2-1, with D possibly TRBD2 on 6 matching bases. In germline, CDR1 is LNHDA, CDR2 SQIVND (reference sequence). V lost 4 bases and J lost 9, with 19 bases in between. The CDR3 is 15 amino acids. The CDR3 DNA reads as TGTGCCAGTAGTACAGGCGCGACTAGGTTAGTTGAGCAGTTCTTC. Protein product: CASSTGATRLVEQFF.

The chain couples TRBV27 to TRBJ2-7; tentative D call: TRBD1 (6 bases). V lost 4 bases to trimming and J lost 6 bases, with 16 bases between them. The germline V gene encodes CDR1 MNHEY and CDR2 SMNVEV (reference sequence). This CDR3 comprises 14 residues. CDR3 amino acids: CASSSYRDPLEQYF. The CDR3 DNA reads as TGTGCCAGCAGTTCATACAGGGATCCCCTCGAGCAGTACTTC.

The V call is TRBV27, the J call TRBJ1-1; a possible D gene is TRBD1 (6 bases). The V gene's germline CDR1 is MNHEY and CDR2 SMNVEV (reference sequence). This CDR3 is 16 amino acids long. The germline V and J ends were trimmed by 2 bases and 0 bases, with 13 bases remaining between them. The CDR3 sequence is CASSLRGEAVNTEAFF. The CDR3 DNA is TGTGCCAGCAGTTTAAGGGGGGAGGCGGTGAACACTGAAGCTTTCTTT.

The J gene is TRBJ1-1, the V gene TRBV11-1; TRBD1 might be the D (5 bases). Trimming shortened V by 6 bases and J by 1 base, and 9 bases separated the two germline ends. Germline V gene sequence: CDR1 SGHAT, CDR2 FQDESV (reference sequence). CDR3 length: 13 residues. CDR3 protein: CASSPRGNTEAFF. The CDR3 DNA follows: TGTGCCAGCAGTCCGAGGGGGAACACTGAAGCTTTCTTT.

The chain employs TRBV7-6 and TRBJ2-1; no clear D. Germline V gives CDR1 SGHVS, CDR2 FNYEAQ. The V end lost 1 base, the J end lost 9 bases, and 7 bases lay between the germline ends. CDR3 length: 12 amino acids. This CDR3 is CASSLVGFEQFF. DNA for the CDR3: TGTGCCAGCAGCTTAGTTGGGTTTGAGCAGTTCTTC.

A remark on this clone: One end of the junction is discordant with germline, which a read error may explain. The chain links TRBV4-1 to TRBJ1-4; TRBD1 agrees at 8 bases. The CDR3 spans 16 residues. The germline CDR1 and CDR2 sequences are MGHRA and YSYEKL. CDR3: CASSQELTGGNGKLFF. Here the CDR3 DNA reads TGCGCCAGCAGCCAAGAGCTTACAGGGGGGAATGGAAAACTGTTTTTT.

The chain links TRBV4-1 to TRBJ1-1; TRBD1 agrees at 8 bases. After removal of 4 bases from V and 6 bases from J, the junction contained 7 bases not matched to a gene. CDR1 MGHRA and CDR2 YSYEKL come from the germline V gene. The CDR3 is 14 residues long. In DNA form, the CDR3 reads TGCGCCAGCAGCCCTGGACAGGGAGGGGCTGAAGCTTTCTTT. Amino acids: CASSPGQGGAEAFF.

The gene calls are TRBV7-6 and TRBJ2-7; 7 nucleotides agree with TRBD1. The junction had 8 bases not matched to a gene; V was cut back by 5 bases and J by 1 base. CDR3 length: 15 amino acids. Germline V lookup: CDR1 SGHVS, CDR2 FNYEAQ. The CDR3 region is CASSRTGDRSYEQYF. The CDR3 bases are TGTGCCAGCAGCAGAACAGGGGATCGGTCCTACGAGCAGTACTTC.

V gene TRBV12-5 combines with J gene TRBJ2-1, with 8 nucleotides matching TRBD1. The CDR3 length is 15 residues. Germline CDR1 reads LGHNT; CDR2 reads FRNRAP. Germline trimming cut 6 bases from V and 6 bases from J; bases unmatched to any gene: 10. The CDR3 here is CASGQDRDLINEQFF. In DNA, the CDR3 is TGTGCTAGTGGCCAGGACAGGGATCTGATCAATGAGCAGTTCTTC.

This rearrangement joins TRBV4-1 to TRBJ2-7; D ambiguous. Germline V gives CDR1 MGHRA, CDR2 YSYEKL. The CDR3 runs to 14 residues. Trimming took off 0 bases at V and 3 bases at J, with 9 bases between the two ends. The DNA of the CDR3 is TGCGCCAGCAGCCAAGATAACAGCCTCTACGAGCAGTACTTC. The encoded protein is CASSQDNSLYEQYF.

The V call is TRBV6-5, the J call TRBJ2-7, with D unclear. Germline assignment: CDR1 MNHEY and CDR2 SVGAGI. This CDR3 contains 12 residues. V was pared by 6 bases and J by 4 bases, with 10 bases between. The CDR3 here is CASSATGYEQYF. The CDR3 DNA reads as TGTGCCAGCAGCGCCACCGGATACGAGCAGTACTTC.

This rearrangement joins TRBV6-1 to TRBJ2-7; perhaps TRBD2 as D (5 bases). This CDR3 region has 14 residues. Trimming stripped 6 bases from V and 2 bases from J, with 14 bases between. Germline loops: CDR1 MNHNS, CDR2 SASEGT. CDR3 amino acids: CASSPGGFTYEQYF. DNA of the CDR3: TGTGCCAGCAGCCCAGGAGGTTTTACCTACGAGCAGTACTTC.

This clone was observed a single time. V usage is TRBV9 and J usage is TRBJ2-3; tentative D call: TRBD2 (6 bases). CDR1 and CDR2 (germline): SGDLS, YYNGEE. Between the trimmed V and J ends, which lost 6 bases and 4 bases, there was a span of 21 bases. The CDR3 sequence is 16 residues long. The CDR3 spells CASTSSAFPGADTQYF. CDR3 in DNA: TGTGCCAGCACATCTAGCGCGTTCCCCGGAGCAGATACGCAGTATTTT.

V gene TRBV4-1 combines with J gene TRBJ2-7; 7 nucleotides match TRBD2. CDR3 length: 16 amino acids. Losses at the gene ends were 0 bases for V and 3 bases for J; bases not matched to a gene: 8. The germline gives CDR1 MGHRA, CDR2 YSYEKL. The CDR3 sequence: CASSQDWEGPFYEQYF. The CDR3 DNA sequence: TGCGCCAGCAGCCAAGATTGGGAGGGACCCTTCTACGAGCAGTACTTC.

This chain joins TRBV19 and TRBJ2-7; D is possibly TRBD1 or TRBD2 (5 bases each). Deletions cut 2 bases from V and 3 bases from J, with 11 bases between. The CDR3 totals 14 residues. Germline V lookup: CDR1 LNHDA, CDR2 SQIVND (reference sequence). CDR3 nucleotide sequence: TGTGCCAGTAGTATACAGGGTGGGGGCTACGAGCAGTACTTC. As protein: CASSIQGGGYEQYF.

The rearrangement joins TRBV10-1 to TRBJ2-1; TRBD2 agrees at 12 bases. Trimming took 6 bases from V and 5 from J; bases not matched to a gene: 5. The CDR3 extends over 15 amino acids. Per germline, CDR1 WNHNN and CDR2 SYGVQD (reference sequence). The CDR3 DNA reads TGCGCCAGCAGGGAGACTAGCGGGAGACACAATGAGCAGTTCTTC. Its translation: CASRETSGRHNEQFF.